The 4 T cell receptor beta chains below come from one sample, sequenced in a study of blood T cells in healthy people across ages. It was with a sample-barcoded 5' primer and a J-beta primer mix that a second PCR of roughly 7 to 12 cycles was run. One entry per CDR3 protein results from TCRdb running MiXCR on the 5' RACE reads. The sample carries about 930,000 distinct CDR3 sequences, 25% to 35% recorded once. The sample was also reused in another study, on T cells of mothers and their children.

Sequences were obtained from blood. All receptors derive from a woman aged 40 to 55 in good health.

CDR3 sequence (DNA): TGTGCCAGCACCCCCCGGGACACCTACAATGAGCAGTACTTC. This translates into CASTPRDTYNEQYF. This chain connects TRBV12-3 or TRBV12-4 to TRBJ2-1, with D maybe TRBD1 (6 bases). The last part of the DNA fits TRBJ2-7 better; the J call may be wrong. The CDR3 spans 14 residues.

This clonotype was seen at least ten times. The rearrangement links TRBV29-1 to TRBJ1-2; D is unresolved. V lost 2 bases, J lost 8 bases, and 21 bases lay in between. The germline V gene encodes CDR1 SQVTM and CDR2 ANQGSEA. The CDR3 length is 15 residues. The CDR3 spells CSVESRGSPYMGYTF. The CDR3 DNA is TGCAGCGTTGAAAGTCGTGGCAGCCCCTATATGGGCTACACCTTC.

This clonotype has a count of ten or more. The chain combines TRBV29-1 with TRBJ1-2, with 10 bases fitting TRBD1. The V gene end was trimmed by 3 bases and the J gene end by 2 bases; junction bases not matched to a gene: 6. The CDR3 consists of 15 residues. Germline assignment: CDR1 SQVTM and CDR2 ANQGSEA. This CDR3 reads CSVEPATGGNYGYTF. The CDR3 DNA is TGCAGCGTTGAGCCGGCGACAGGGGGCAACTATGGCTACACCTTC.

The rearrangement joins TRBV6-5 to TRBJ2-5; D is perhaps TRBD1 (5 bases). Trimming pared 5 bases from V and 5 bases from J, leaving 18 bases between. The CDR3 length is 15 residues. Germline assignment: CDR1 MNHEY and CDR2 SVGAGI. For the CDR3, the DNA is TGTGCCAGCAGTACCGAACTCGACAGTGAGGAGACCCAGTACTTC. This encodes CASSTELDSEETQYF.